This T cell receptor (beta chain) was documented in a study of molecular identifiers for immune sequencing clone quantification (dated by TCRdb to between 2017 and 2018). A note on the overall study: In a replicate experiment, RNA from roughly 21,000 or 96,000 naive CD8 T cells was split into five aliquots, four of which were sequenced. This methods study used CD8 T cells to benchmark TCR RNA copy counting and molecular-identifier clustering-based TCR repertoire sequencing (MIDCIRS).

Libraries came from PCR. The listed sequencing device is NextSeq 500. Bulk TCR libraries were prepared as previously described, using TCR primers listed in Table S5. Purification of total RNA was performed with the Qiagen AllPrep DNA/RNA kit. Before any analysis, reads coming from multiple sequencing runs of the same library were combined into one pool. The study's own analysis went as follows. Reads were retained only if an exact TCR constant sequence was present, and the retained reads were trimmed to 150 nt and grouped according to their 12-nt molecular barcodes. Reads inside each barcode group were sub-clustered using a 15% Levenshtein threshold, and a quality-weighted consensus sequence was constructed for each RNA molecule. Non-functional sequences were filtered out, along with any lower-count sequence sitting one edit away from another sequence. Based on a fit of two negative binomial distributions, barcode sub-clusters having less than 20% of the maximum read count were discarded. TCRdb redid the processing of the public reads, applying fastp at Q25 and MiXCR, and retained in-frame beta chains. Each CDR3 protein appears once, grouped with its most common genes and DNA. TCRdb, not the authors, supplied the V and J calls. Counted in this sample were 97,000 or so distinct CDR3 sequences; more than 20% of them appeared once. About 0.94% of the sample belongs to the ten largest clones.

Libraries of naive CD8 T cells were built from anywhere between about 17,000 and 1,000,000 sorted cells, with 10%, 30% or 50% of the purified RNA used. Naive CD8 T cells, defined as CD8+CD4-CCR7+CD45RA+, were FACS-sorted into RLT Plus buffer on a BD FACSAria II. To test detection sensitivity, Jurkat RNA equivalent to roughly eleven TCR copies was spiked into samples of roughly 17,000-1,000,000 naive CD8 T cells. CD8 T cells were enriched with RosetteSep CD8+ T Cell Enrichment Cocktail and Ficoll-Paque, followed by ACK red cell lysis. The investigation overall reported the following: About 2.9 recovered TCR RNA copies per cell were obtained by modeling, versus about ten by digital PCR, implying a capture efficiency of approximately 27%. Spiked-in Jurkat TCR RNA equivalent to a single cell was reported to be detectable even among 750,000 to 1,000,000 naive CD8 T cells. When barcode sub-clustering was omitted, TCR diversity was inflated by chimeric consensus sequences, with chimeras reaching as high as 47%. Identical TCR molecules sharing a barcode could cause highly expanded clone sizes to be underestimated. Naive libraries contained spiked-in Jurkat TCR RNA (approximately nine copies' worth), which is not part of the donor repertoire. Clones above 20 RNA copies held over 98% of molecules in CMV-specific effector cells but under 1% in naive cells.

Turning to this clonotype: Its antigen is still unknown. Given a much more abundant clone one base away, this may be a read error.

From the cysteine up to the phenylalanine, the CDR3 has a length of 15 residues. Only the CDR3 region is kept as DNA, spanning 45 bases read in frame from base 1. The germline V gene encodes CDR1 SEHNR and CDR2 FQNEAQ (reference sequence). The sequencing input was naive CD8+ T cells from blood, with Jurkat cell RNA spiked in. The cell subset or site label, as the study defines it: FACS-sorted CD8+CD4-CCR7+CD45RA+ naive T cells. The clonotype comes from a human donor in good health. Some libraries in this study had Jurkat cell RNA spiked in. The chain couples TRBV7-9 to TRBJ2-1; the D gene identity is not certain. In nucleotides, the sequence is TGTGCCAGCAGCCAAACCTCCGACCGATACAATGAGCAGTCCTTC. Translated, it reads CASSQTSDRYNEQSF.